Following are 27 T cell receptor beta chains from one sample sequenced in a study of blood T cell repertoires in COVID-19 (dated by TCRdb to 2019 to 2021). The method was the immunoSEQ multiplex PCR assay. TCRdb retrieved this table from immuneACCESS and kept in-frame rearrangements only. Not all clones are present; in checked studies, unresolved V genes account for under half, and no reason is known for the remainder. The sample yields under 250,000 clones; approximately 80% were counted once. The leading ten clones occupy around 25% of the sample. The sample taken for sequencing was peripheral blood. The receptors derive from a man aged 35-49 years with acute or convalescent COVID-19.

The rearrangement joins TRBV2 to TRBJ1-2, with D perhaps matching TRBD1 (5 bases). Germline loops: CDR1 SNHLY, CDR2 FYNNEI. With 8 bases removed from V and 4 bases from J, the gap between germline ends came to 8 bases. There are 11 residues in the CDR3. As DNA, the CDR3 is TGTGCCAGCTGGCAGGGCTATGGCTACACCTTC. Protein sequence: CASWQGYGYTF.

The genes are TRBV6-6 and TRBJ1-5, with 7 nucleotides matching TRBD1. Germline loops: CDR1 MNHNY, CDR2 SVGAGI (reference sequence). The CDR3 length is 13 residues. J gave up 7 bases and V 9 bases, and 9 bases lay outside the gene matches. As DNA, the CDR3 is TGTGCCAGTGTACAGGGGTTCGGGCAGCCCCAGCATTTT. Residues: CASVQGFGQPQHF.

The CDR3 region is CASSQADRGTTEAFF. CDR3 DNA sequence: TGCGCCAGCAGCCAAGCCGACAGGGGTACCACTGAAGCTTTCTTT. V usage is TRBV4-3 and J usage is TRBJ1-1; the match to TRBD1 covers 8 bases. Unmatched junction bases numbered 5, after V lost 1 base and J lost 4 bases. CDR1 is LGHNA and CDR2 is YSLEER in the germline V gene. The CDR3 is made up of 15 amino acids.

In DNA, the CDR3 is TGTGCCAGCACTTCCCCACCTACTAGACGGATCACTGAAGCTTTCTTT. It is translated as CASTSPPTRRITEAFF. The genes are TRBV7-9 and TRBJ1-1; D not resolved. Trimming took 7 bases from V and 4 from J, leaving 22 bases between them. CDR1 is SEHNR and CDR2 is FQNEAQ in the germline V gene (reference sequence). This CDR3 contains 16 residues.

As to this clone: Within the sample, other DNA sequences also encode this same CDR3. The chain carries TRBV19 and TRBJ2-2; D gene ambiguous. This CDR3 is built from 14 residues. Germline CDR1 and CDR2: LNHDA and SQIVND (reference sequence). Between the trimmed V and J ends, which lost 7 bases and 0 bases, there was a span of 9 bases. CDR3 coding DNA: TGTGCCAGTATAGGAGTCGCGAACACCGGGGAGCTGTTTTTT. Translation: CASIGVANTGELFF.

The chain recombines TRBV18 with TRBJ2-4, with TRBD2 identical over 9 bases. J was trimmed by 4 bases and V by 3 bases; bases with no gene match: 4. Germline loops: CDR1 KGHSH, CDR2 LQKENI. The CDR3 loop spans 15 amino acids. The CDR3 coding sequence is TGTGCCAGCTCACCCCCACTAGCGGGTAAAAACATTCAGTACTTC. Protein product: CASSPPLAGKNIQYF.

The CDR3 here is CASRGTGSYGYTF. The CDR3 DNA is TGTGCCAGCAGGGGGACAGGATCCTATGGCTACACCTTC. V gene TRBV2 combines with J gene TRBJ1-2, with 8 positions matching TRBD1. With 6 bases clipped from V and 4 bases from J, the junction kept 4 bases outside the gene matches. Germline V lookup: CDR1 SNHLY, CDR2 FYNNEI. The CDR3 extends over 13 amino acids. Drawing the rest from reference TRBV2 and TRBJ1-2, the complete variable domain is EPEVTQTPSHQVTQMGQEVILRCVPISNHLYFYWYRQILGQKVEFLVSFYNNEISEKSEIFDDQFSVERPDGSNFTLKIRSTKLEDSAMYFCASRGTGSYGYTFGSGTRLTVV.

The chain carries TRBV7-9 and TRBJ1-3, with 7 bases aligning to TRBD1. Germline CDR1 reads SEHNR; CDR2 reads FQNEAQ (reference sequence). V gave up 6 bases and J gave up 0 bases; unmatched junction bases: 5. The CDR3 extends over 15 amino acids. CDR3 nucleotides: TGTGCCAGCAGGTGGGACAGCACCTCTGGAAACACCATATATTTT. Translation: CASRWDSTSGNTIYF.

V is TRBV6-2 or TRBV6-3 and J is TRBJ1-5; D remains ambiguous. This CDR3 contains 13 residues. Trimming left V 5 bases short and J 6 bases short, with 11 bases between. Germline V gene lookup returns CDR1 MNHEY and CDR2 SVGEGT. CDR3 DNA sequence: TGTGCCAGCAGTCCGGTTCGTGGTCAGCCCCAGCATTTT. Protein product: CASSPVRGQPQHF.

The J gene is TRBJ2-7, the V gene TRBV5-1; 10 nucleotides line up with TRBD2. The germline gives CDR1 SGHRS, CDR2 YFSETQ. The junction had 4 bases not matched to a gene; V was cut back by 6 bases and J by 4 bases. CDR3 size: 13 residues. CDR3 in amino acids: CASTPSGSYEQYF. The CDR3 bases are TGCGCCAGCACCCCTAGCGGGAGTTACGAGCAGTACTTC. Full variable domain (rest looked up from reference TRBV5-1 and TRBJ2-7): KAGVTQTPRYLIKTRGQQVTLSCSPISGHRSVSWYQQTPGQGLQFLFEYFSETQRNKGNFPGRFSGRQFSNSRSEMNVSTLELGDSALYLCASTPSGSYEQYFGPGTRLTVT.

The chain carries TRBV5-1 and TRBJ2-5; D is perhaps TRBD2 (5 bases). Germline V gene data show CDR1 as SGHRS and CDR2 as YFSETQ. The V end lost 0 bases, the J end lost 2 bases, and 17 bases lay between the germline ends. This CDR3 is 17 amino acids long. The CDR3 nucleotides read TGCGCCAGCAGCTTGGCAGTTGGCGGAGGCAGACAAGAGACCCAGTACTTC. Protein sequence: CASSLAVGGGRQETQYF.

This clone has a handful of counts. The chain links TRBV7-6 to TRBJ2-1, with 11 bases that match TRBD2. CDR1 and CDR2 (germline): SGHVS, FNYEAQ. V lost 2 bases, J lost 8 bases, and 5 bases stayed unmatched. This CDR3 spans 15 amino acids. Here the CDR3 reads CASSLIQLAGDEQFF. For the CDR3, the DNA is TGTGCCAGCAGCTTAATACAACTAGCGGGAGATGAGCAGTTCTTC.

The CDR3 is CASSQDREYGYTF. CDR3 bases: TGTGCCAGCAGCCAGGACAGGGAATATGGCTACACCTTC. V usage is TRBV7-9 and J usage is TRBJ1-2; 8 nucleotides align to TRBD1. Trimming took 5 bases from V and 5 from J; bases not matched to a gene: 4. Germline lookup yields CDR1 SEHNR and CDR2 FQNEAQ (reference sequence). The CDR3 has 13 residues.

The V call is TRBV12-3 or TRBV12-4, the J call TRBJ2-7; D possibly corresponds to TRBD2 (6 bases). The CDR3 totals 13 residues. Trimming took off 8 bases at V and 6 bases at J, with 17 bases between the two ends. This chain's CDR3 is CASGRGTFGEQYF. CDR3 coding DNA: TGTGCCAGCGGGAGAGGGACTTTCGGCGAGCAGTACTTC.

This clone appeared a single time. CDR3 in amino acids: CASTGGYNQPQHF. The DNA for the CDR3 is TGTGCCAGCACAGGGGGCTATAATCAGCCCCAGCATTTT. The rearrangement links TRBV2 to TRBJ1-5; 8 bases match TRBD1. CDR3 length equals 13 residues. Germline CDR1 SNHLY, CDR2 FYNNEI. J gave up 4 bases and V 7 bases, and 3 bases lay outside the gene matches.

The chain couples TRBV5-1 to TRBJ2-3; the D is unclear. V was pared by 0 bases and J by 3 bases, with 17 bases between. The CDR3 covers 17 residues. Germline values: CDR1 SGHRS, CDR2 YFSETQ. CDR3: CASSLAGRDFGTDTQYF. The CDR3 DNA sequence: TGCGCCAGCAGCTTGGCCGGTCGTGACTTTGGGACAGATACGCAGTATTTT.

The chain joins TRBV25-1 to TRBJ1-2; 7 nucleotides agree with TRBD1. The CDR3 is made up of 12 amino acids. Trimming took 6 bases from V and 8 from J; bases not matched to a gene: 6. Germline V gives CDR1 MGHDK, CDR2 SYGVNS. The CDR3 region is CASRQGSKGYTF. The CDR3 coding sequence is TGTGCCAGCAGACAGGGGAGTAAAGGCTACACCTTC.

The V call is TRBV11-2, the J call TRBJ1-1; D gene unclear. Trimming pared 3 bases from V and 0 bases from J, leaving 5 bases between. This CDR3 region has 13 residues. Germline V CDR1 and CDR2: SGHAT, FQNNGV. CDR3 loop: CASSFYLNTEAFF. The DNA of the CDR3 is TGTGCCAGCAGCTTTTACTTGAACACTGAAGCTTTCTTT.

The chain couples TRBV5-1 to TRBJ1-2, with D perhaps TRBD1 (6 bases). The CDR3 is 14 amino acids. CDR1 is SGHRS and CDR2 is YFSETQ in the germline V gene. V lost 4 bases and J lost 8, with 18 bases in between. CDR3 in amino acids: CASSPVGGAGGYTF. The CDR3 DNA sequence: TGCGCCAGCAGCCCGGTTGGGGGGGCCGGGGGCTACACCTTC.

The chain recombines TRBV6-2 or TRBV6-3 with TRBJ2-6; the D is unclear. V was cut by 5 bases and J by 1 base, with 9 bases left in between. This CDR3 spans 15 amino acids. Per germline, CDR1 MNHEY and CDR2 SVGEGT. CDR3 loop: CASSPYSSGANVLTF. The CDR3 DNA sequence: TGTGCCAGCAGTCCGTACTCGTCTGGGGCCAACGTCCTGACTTTC.

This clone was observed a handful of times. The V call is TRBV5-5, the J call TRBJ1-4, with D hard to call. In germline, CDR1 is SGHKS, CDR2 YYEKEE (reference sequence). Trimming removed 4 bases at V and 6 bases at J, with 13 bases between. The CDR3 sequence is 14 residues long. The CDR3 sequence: CASSPRGYDEKLFF. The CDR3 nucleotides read TGTGCCAGCAGCCCTCGCGGATATGATGAAAAACTGTTTTTT.

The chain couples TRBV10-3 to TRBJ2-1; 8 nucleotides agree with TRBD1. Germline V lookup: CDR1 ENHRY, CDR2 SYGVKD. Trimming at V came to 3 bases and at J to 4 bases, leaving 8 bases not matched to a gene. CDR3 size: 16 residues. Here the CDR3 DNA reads TGTGCCATCAGTGATCCCGGACAGGGAGGATACAATGAGCAGTTCTTC. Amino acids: CAISDPGQGGYNEQFF.

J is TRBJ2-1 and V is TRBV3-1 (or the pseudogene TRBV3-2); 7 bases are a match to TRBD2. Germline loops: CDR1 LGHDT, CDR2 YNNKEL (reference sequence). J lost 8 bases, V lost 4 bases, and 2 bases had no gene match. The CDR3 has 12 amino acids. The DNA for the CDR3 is TGTGCCAGCAGCCCAGGGAGGGATGAGCAGTTCTTC. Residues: CASSPGRDEQFF.

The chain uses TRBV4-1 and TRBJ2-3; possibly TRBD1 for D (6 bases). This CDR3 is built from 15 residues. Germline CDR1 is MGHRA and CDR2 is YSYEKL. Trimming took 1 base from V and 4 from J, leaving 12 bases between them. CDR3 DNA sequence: TGCGCCAGCAGCCAAGTAACGCGGACAGCAGATACGCAGTATTTT. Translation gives CASSQVTRTADTQYF.

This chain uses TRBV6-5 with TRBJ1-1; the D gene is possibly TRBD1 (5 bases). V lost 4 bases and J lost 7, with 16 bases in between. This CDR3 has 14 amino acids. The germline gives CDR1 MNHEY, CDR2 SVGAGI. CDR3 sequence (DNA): TGTGCCAGCAGTTTCACAGGCCAAGCAAGTGAAGCTTTCTTT. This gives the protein CASSFTGQASEAFF.

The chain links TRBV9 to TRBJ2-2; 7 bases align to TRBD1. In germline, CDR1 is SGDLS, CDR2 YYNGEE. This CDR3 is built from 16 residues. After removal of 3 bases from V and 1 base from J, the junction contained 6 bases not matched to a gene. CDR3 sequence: CASSARQGWNTGELFF. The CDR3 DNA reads TGTGCCAGCAGCGCCCGACAGGGATGGAACACCGGGGAGCTGTTTTTT.

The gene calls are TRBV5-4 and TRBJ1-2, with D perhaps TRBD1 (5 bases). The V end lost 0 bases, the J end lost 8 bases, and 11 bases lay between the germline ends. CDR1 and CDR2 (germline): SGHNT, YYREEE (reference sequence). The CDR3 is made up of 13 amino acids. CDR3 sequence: CASSLGREGGYTF. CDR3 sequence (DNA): TGTGCCAGCAGCTTGGGTCGGGAGGGGGGCTACACCTTC.